The TCR beta chain under discussion was sequenced for a study of tissue T cells after allogeneic stem cell transplantation. Using immunoSEQ multiplex PCR, the repertoire was profiled, and TCRdb retains in-frame clones only, with some absent. The data hold roughly 6,000 clones, with roughly 61% observed a single time. This CDR3 is built from 18 residues. Germline loops: CDR1 KGHSH, CDR2 LQKENI. Trimming shortened V by 6 bases and J by 0 bases, and 18 bases separated the two germline ends. The rearrangement links TRBV18 to TRBJ1-6; D perhaps matches TRBD1 (6 bases). This receptor was identified in a woman aged 18 to 55 with breast cancer. The specimen comprised duodenum tissue, sampled at autopsy. CDR3 coding DNA: TGTGCCAGCTCGATAACAGGGTTCCTCCTCTCCTATAATTCACCCCTCCACTTT. Protein product: CASSITGFLLSYNSPLHF.